This TCR beta chain stems from a study of T cells in Graves' hyperthyroidism and ophthalmopathy (dated by TCRdb to about 2019). Background on the whole study: Peripheral blood samples were taken at initial diagnosis, before any treatment was given. To identify TCR V-J signatures that set the groups apart, the researchers used a discovery cohort of roughly 100 patients, made up of roughly 40 with Graves' ophthalmopathy and some 56 with stable Graves' hyperthyroidism. Prospective prediction of ophthalmopathy was tested in an independent validation cohort of 18 to 20 hyperthyroidism patients and 15 to 17 patients who later progressed to ophthalmopathy. The 75 to 100 discovery patients were divided at random into training and test sets in a 7:3 ratio. The study also compared thyroid tissue and blood T-cell repertoires from five or six Graves' hyperthyroidism patients. After blood sampling, hyperthyroidism patients were treated with methimazole at a starting dose of 30 mg daily, and ophthalmopathy patients were treated with high-dose intravenous methylprednisolone. The paper describes TCR Vbeta CDR3 sequencing of 120 to 150 peripheral blood samples, made up of some 40 ophthalmopathy patients, approximately 73 hyperthyroidism patients and 17 progressor patients.

Beyond this particular receptor, the publication reports: Blood samples also contained most of the expanded thyroid clonotypes (frequency above 0.001), which suggests that blood repertoires may reflect thyroid immune responses. Sample size was not statistically predetermined, and blinding of investigators to group allocation was not performed. A model built on a 13 V-J signature distinguished ophthalmopathy from stable hyperthyroidism, reaching roughly 88% sensitivity and approximately 83% specificity in cross-validation and 80%/75% in testing. In validation, progression to ophthalmopathy was predicted by the model with about 70% sensitivity and around 75% specificity, a median of roughly 6 months before onset.

Amplification of TCR beta CDR3 regions was carried out from RNA transcripts. The first round of RT-PCR for the TCR CDR3 was performed with the HTBI primer set and the Qiagen OneStep RT-PCR kit. A second multiplex PCR round built the libraries, followed by size selection and purification. Libraries were sequenced paired-end with 100 bp reads on an Illumina HiSeq2000. As for how the authors treated the data: SOAPnuke was used to process the raw data, throwing out any read that contained adapters or uncalled bases, had a mean Phred below 15, or lacked an exact constant-primer or identifier match. COPE v1.2.5 was used to merge the high-quality paired reads, and each unique nucleotide sequence was defined as a clonotype. MiTCR v1.1 was used to align clonotypes to the IMGT TRBV, TRBD and TRBJ reference segments. The analysis included only V-J combinations with a frequency above 0.0001, which together covered 98% to 99.2% of the repertoires. A TCS score was defined as the ratio between F50 (clonal expansion) and ExV (chaos), using BLOSUM62-based TCRdist between CDR3 peptides within each V-J. Welch's t-statistics and random forest reduced 514 V-J features to 10 to 15, which were used in a naive Bayes classifier (R e1071). The raw public reads went through TCRdb reprocessing: fastp at Q25, MiXCR clone calling, in-frame beta chains kept. Identical CDR3 protein sequences are pooled into one entry, listed with their most common genes and DNA. In this record, the V and J calls reflect TCRdb's handling and not the investigators' own analysis. Here the sample has more than 250,000 distinct CDR3 sequences; roughly 15% occur a single time. The ten largest clones add up to under 35% of the sample.

Based on the germline V gene (reference sequence), the CDR1 and CDR2 sequences are LGHDT and YNNKEL. There are 18 amino acids in the CDR3, from cysteine to phenylalanine inclusive. The entry retains the CDR3 DNA only, 54 bases that are in frame from base 1. V ends up 3 bases short and J 1 base short, with an unmatched junction base count of 12. The hyperthyroidism patients were between 18 and 65 years old and newly diagnosed, with a disease duration of less than 2 months. The study excluded patients with uncontrolled infections, other autoimmune diseases, pregnancy or lactation. Clinical symptoms, serum thyroxine and TRAb, thyroid ultrasound, and orbital computed tomography formed the basis for the diagnoses. Blood from progressor patients was collected at the time of first diagnosis with hyperthyroidism, before any ophthalmopathy symptoms had appeared. Ficoll-Paque density gradient centrifugation was used to isolate PBMCs from about 10 ml of fresh peripheral blood. Patients classed as progressors first received a Graves' hyperthyroidism diagnosis and then went on to develop ophthalmopathy during follow-up. Total RNA was extracted using Trizol reagent, and RNA quality was assessed on an Agilent 2100 Bioanalyzer.

This clonotype has at least ten counts. This clone's antigen is unknown. Base qualities are missing; no much larger clone stands one base away. Sequencing was done on a sample of blood. The TCR sequence derives from a woman in her 50s with Graves' hyperthyroidism that later progressed to Graves' ophthalmopathy. The rearrangement joined TRBV3-1 to TRBJ1-2; 9 bases in the middle match TRBD1. The DNA sequence is TGTGCCAGCAGCCACCTATCCCTCCGGGACAGGGTTAACTATGGCTACACCTTC. Its coded protein is CASSHLSLRDRVNYGYTF.